The 22 T cell receptor beta chains below come from one sample, sequenced in a study of blood T cell repertoires in COVID-19. Repertoires were generated with immunoSEQ multiplex PCR, while TCRdb's copy carries only in-frame clones and drops some. This sample has 110,000 or so clones, with more than 80% found just once. The sequenced sample consisted of peripheral blood. The receptors shown here come from a human donor in a cohort sampled during active COVID-19.

The chain uses TRBV14 and TRBJ1-6, with D perhaps TRBD1 (6 bases). V shed 4 bases and J shed 7 bases, with 11 bases lying between them. Per the germline V gene, CDR1 is SGHDN and CDR2 is FVKESK. The CDR3 is made up of 14 amino acids. Here the CDR3 DNA reads TGTGCCAGCAGCCGCCTTACAGGGAATTCACCCCTCCACTTT. It is translated as CASSRLTGNSPLHF.

J is TRBJ2-5 and V is TRBV28; TRBD2 aligns across 7 bases. From germline, CDR1 is MDHEN and CDR2 SYDVKM. V gave up 9 bases and J gave up 2 bases; unmatched junction bases: 12. The CDR3 runs 15 residues. CDR3 sequence reads: CASDLGGGPQETQYF. The DNA for the CDR3 is TGTGCCAGTGACCTTGGCGGGGGACCTCAAGAGACCCAGTACTTC.

On this clone: The identical CDR3 is also encoded by other nucleotide sequences in the sample. The chain uses TRBV24-1 and TRBJ2-2, with 8 bases lining up with TRBD1. CDR1 is KGHDR and CDR2 is SFDVKD in the germline V gene. CDR3 length: 16 residues. The V segment lost 2 bases and the J segment 2 bases; nucleotides outside the gene matches: 3. The CDR3 is CATSDSGTGNTGELFF. DNA for the CDR3: TGTGCCACCAGTGATTCCGGGACAGGTAACACCGGGGAGCTGTTTTTT.

V is TRBV5-6 and J is TRBJ2-4; no reliable D call. This CDR3 comprises 13 residues. Germline V gene sequence: CDR1 SGHDT, CDR2 YYEEEE. Deletions cut 3 bases from V and 1 base from J, with 5 bases between. The CDR3: CASSSEAKNIQYF. CDR3 DNA: TGTGCCAGCAGCTCCGAGGCCAAAAACATTCAGTACTTC.

This chain joins TRBV9 and TRBJ2-2, with TRBD2 matching over 7 bases. This CDR3 is 16 amino acids long. Germline V gene data show CDR1 as SGDLS and CDR2 as YYNGEE. Germline trimming cut 4 bases from V and 6 bases from J; bases unmatched to any gene: 12. As DNA, the CDR3 is TGTGCCAGCAGCCCTTGGACTAGGCGGGCCTCCGGGGAGCTGTTTTTT. This gives the protein CASSPWTRRASGELFF.

This clone is a singleton in its sample. This chain joins TRBV11-2 and TRBJ2-5; maybe TRBD1 (5 bases). V dropped 1 base and J dropped 1 base, with 13 bases sitting between them. The CDR3 length is 16 residues. Germline CDR1 SGHAT, CDR2 FQNNGV. The CDR3 is CASSLGLQGPQETQYF. Here the CDR3 DNA reads TGTGCCAGCAGCTTAGGACTTCAGGGCCCCCAAGAGACCCAGTACTTC.

This clone has a single count. The CDR3 is CASSKTTAGFGEQFF. CDR3 DNA sequence: TGTGCCAGCAGCAAGACGACAGCTGGGTTTGGTGAGCAGTTCTTC. The V and J genes are TRBV5-6 and TRBJ2-1; possible D gene TRBD1, 5 bases. Germline-derived CDR1 and CDR2 are SGHDT and YYEEEE. Trimming removed 4 bases at V and 9 bases at J, with 20 bases between. The CDR3 contains 15 residues.

The rearrangement joins TRBV7-9 to TRBJ1-1, with 7 bases identical to TRBD1. Germline assignment: CDR1 SEHNR and CDR2 FQNEAQ (reference sequence). This CDR3 contains 13 residues. The junction had 8 bases not matched to a gene; V was cut back by 3 bases and J by 10 bases. The CDR3 reads CASSFDRGLGAFF. DNA for the CDR3: TGTGCCAGCAGCTTCGATAGGGGGCTCGGAGCTTTCTTT.

J is TRBJ2-2 and V is TRBV7-8, with a tentative D call TRBD2 (5 bases). Germline lookup yields CDR1 SGHVS and CDR2 FQNEAQ. The CDR3 loop spans 16 amino acids. V shed 1 base and J shed 6 bases, with 15 bases lying between them. For the CDR3, the DNA is TGTGCCAGCAGCTTAGACCGGGGTATCAATTCCGGGGAGCTGTTTTTT. This codes for CASSLDRGINSGELFF.

J is TRBJ2-6 and V is TRBV19; no reliable D call. Trimming shortened V by 3 bases and J by 2 bases, and 20 bases separated the two germline ends. Germline values: CDR1 LNHDA, CDR2 SQIVND (reference sequence). The CDR3 is 19 amino acids. The CDR3, as DNA: TGTGCCAGTAGTATCCGGCGGAACTTGAACCTCGCTGGGGCCAACGTCCTGACTTTC. This sequence encodes CASSIRRNLNLAGANVLTF.

V and J are TRBV7-3 and TRBJ2-1; 7 bases agree with TRBD2. With 5 bases clipped from V and 5 bases from J, the junction kept 9 bases outside the gene matches. There are 15 residues in the CDR3. CDR1 is SGHTA, CDR2 FQGTGA, per germline. The CDR3 nucleotides read TGTGCCAGCAGCCTCCGTCTAGCGGTTAACAATGAGCAGTTCTTC. Its translation: CASSLRLAVNNEQFF.

This clone ranks as large. This rearrangement joins TRBV15 to TRBJ2-7, with TRBD1 as a possible D gene (5 bases). Trimming removed 0 bases at V and 3 bases at J, with 9 bases between. CDR1 and CDR2 from the germline V gene are LNHNV and YYDKDF (reference sequence). The CDR3 covers 14 residues. CDR3 coding DNA: TGTGCCACCAGCAGAGATCAGGGCAACTACGAGCAGTACTTC. This translates into CATSRDQGNYEQYF.

Here the CDR3 reads CASSLRRQGAYEQYF. CDR3 in DNA: TGTGCCAGCAGCTTACGGAGACAGGGTGCCTACGAGCAGTACTTC. This chain uses TRBV11-2 with TRBJ2-7; TRBD1 matches at 7 bases. The CDR3 extends over 15 amino acids. Germline-derived CDR1 and CDR2 are SGHAT and FQNNGV. The V gene end was trimmed by 2 bases and the J gene end by 2 bases; junction bases not matched to a gene: 6.

V is TRBV7-3 and J is TRBJ2-1; maybe TRBD1 (6 bases). There are 14 residues in the CDR3. The V end was cut by 2 bases, the J end by 8 bases, with 13 bases between. Germline CDR1 is SGHTA and CDR2 is FQGTGA. The CDR3 DNA reads TGTGCCAGCAGCTTAGGGGGCGTCGGTCATGAGCAGTTCTTC. Residues: CASSLGGVGHEQFF. Full variable domain (outside the CDR3, taken from reference TRBV7-3 and TRBJ2-1): GAGVSQTPSNKVTEKGKYVELRCDPISGHTALYWYRQSLGQGPEFLIYFQGTGAADDSGLPNDRFFAVRPEGSVSTLKIQRTERGDSAVYLCASSLGGVGHEQFFGPGTRLTVL.

The chain employs TRBV6-2 or TRBV6-3 and TRBJ1-2; unclear D gene. Germline CDR1 and CDR2: MNHEY and SVGEGT. CDR3 length equals 12 residues. Trimming removed 2 bases at V and 4 bases at J, with 5 bases between. As DNA, the CDR3 is TGTGCCAGCAGTTACAGCGGCTATGGCTACACCTTC. This encodes CASSYSGYGYTF.

This rearrangement joins TRBV6-6 to TRBJ1-6, with TRBD1 matching 7 bases. The V gene end was trimmed by 7 bases and the J gene end by 9 bases; junction bases not matched to a gene: 15. There are 16 residues in the CDR3. From germline, CDR1 is MNHNY and CDR2 SVGAGI (reference sequence). The CDR3 nucleotides are TGTGCCAGCAACCCAAACGGGCCAGGGGGTGGTTCACCCCTCCACTTT. Protein: CASNPNGPGGGSPLHF.

V gene TRBV1 combines with J gene TRBJ2-1; the table's D call, TRBD2, was not checked against the DNA. TRBV1 is classified as a pseudogene. The CDR3 is 18 residues long. CDR3 sequence (DNA): TGCACCAGCAGCCAAGATTGGCCTAGCGGGAGGCCATCCAATGAGCAGTTCTTC. Amino acids: CTSSQDWPSGRPSNEQFF.

The chain recombines TRBV29-1 with TRBJ2-7; D ambiguous. CDR1 and CDR2 from the germline V gene are SQVTM and ANQGSEA. V dropped 5 bases and J dropped 1 base, with 12 bases sitting between them. The CDR3 has 13 amino acids. In nucleotides, the CDR3 is TGCAGCGTTAACTACAAGGATTCCTACGAGCAGTACTTC. Its protein is CSVNYKDSYEQYF.

This clone turned up a few times. The chain links TRBV7-9 to TRBJ2-1; possible D gene TRBD2, 5 bases. The CDR3 is 15 residues long. Trimming pared 2 bases from V and 2 bases from J, leaving 10 bases between. CDR1 is SEHNR, CDR2 FQNEAQ, per germline (reference sequence). This chain's CDR3 is CASSLLGDPYNEQFF. In DNA, the CDR3 is TGTGCCAGCAGCTTATTGGGAGACCCCTACAATGAGCAGTTCTTC. Full variable domain (rest looked up from reference TRBV7-9 and TRBJ2-1): DTGVSQNPRHKITKRGQNVTFRCDPISEHNRLYWYRQTLGQGPEFLTYFQNEAQLEKSRLLSDRFSAERPKGSFSTLEIQRTEQGDSAMYLCASSLLGDPYNEQFFGPGTRLTVL.

The chain employs TRBV9 and TRBJ1-1; unclear D gene. The CDR3 has 13 residues. Trimming took 6 bases from V and 0 from J, leaving 9 bases between them. Germline CDR1 SGDLS, CDR2 YYNGEE. The CDR3 loop is CASTPEVNTEAFF. In DNA form, the CDR3 reads TGTGCCAGCACCCCGGAGGTGAACACTGAAGCTTTCTTT.

This rearrangement joins TRBV12-5 to TRBJ2-3; the D is unclear. The V end was cut by 1 base, the J end by 1 base, with 3 bases between. The CDR3 is made up of 13 amino acids. CDR1 is LGHNT, CDR2 FRNRAP, per germline. CDR3 residues: CASGLAGTDTQYF. CDR3 DNA sequence: TGTGCTAGTGGTTTGGCCGGCACAGATACGCAGTATTTT.

This clone occurred a few times. The V gene is TRBV6-2 or TRBV6-3, the J gene TRBJ2-6, with 9 bases identical to TRBD2. The CDR3 loop spans 19 amino acids. The J segment lost 0 bases and the V segment lost 2 bases, leaving 8 bases of the junction unmatched. Germline-derived CDR1 and CDR2 are MNHEY and SVGEGT. The DNA of the CDR3 is TGTGCCAGCAGTTACATGATAGCGGGGGTAGCCTCTGGGGCCAACGTCCTGACTTTC. Amino acid sequence: CASSYMIAGVASGANVLTF.